The 2 T cell receptor beta chains presented below share a single source sample, sequenced in a study of blood T cell repertoires in COVID-19. The repertoire was sequenced with immunoSEQ multiplex PCR; TCRdb's copy has only in-frame clones and lacks some. Of roughly 140,000 clones listed, more than 80% are singletons. The sample was PBMCs or T cells enriched from blood (not recorded which). These receptors originate from a woman aged 18-30 years who had been exposed to COVID-19.

The rearrangement joins TRBV9 to TRBJ1-2; TRBD1 agrees at 7 bases. The CDR3 is 15 residues long. Germline V lookup: CDR1 SGDLS, CDR2 YYNGEE. V dropped 0 bases and J dropped 4; count of bases not matched to a gene: 6. CDR3 region: CASSVGSGTVYGYTF. Here the CDR3 DNA reads TGTGCCAGCAGCGTAGGCTCGGGGACAGTCTATGGCTACACCTTC.

The V call is TRBV5-1, the J call TRBJ2-7, with a possible D match to TRBD1 (5 bases). With 3 bases removed from V and 6 bases from J, the gap between germline ends came to 16 bases. Germline values: CDR1 SGHRS, CDR2 YFSETQ. This CDR3 region has 14 residues. The CDR3 nucleotides are TGCGCCAGCAGCTCGACTTACGGACAAGGCGAGCAGTACTTC. Amino acid sequence: CASSSTYGQGEQYF.